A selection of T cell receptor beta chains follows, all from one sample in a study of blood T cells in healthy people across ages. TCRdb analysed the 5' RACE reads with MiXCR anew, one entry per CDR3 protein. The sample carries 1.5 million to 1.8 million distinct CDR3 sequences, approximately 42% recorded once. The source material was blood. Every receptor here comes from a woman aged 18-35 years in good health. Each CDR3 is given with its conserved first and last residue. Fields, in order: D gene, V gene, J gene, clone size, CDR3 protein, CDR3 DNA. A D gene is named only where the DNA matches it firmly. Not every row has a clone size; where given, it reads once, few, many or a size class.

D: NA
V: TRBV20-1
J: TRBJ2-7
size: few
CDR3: CSARDHARGYEQYF
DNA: TGCAGTGCTAGAGATCACGCTAGGGGCTACGAGCAGTACTTC

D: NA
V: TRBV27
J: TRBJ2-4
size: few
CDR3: CASSYSPTGPGNIQYF
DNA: TGTGCCAGCAGCTACTCTCCTACAGGGCCCGGAAACATTCAGTACTTC

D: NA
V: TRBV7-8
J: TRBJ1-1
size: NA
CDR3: CASSFGDVGMNTEAFF
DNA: TGTGCCAGCAGCTTCGGCGATGTGGGTATGAACACTGAAGCTTTCTTT

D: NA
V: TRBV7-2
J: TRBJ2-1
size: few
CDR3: CASSLFSRGGYNEQFF
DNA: TGTGCCAGCAGCTTATTTTCTAGGGGGGGTTACAATGAGCAGTTCTTC

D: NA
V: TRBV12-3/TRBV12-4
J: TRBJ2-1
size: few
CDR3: CASSLFGVTYNEQFF
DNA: TGTGCCAGCAGTTTATTCGGGGTGACCTACAATGAGCAGTTCTTC

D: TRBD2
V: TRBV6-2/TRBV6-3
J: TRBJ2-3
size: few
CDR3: CASSYSPPLAEKPSTDTQYF
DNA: TGTGCCAGCAGTTACTCGCCGCCACTAGCGGAGAAACCTAGCACAGATACGCAGTATTTT

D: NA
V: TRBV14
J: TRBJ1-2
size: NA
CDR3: CASSQWSLWGYTF
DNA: TGTGCCAGCAGCCAATGGAGCCTATGGGGCTACACCTTC

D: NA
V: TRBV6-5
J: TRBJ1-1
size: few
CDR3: CASSTNQAEAFF
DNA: TGTGCCAGCAGCACGAACCAAGCTGAAGCTTTCTTT

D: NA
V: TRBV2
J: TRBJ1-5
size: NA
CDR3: CASSEYRGKQPQHF
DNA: TGTGCCAGCAGTGAATACCGGGGGAAGCAGCCCCAGCATTTT

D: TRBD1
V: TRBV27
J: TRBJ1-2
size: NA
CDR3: CASSFEQGVRGYTF
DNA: TGTGCCAGCAGTTTCGAACAGGGGGTCCGAGGCTACACCTTC

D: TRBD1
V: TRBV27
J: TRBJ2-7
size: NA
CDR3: CASSLWDSGAYEQYF
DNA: TGTGCCAGCAGTTTATGGGACAGCGGCGCCTACGAGCAGTACTTC

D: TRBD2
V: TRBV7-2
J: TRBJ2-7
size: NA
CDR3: CASSLGFSGGVYEQYF
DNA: TGTGCCAGCAGCTTAGGTTTTAGCGGGGGAGTCTACGAGCAGTACTTC